These T cell receptor beta chains were read from a single sample in a study of tumor and adjacent non-tumor tissue in lung cancer. MiXCR was run by TCRdb on the multiplex PCR reads, yielding one entry per CDR3 protein. The table lists about 79,000 distinct CDR3 sequences, approximately 72% of them singletons. Sequenced material: lung tumor tissue. The receptors derive from a woman aged 40 to 50 with non-small cell lung cancer. Each CDR3 is given without its conserved first and last residue. Each record gives: V gene, CDR3 length, J gene, CDR3 protein.

v_gene: TRBV12-3/TRBV12-4; len: 11; j_gene: TRBJ2-2; CDR3aa: ASTPQLTGELF
v_gene: TRBV11-3; len: 14; j_gene: TRBJ2-3; CDR3aa: ASNLRTGGRIGMQY
v_gene: TRBV12-3/TRBV12-4; len: 13; j_gene: TRBJ2-1; CDR3aa: ASSGAGGHLDEQF
v_gene: TRBV11-2; len: 13; j_gene: TRBJ2-1; CDR3aa: ANSSWGPHPNEQF
v_gene: TRBV11-2; len: 13; j_gene: TRBJ1-6; CDR3aa: VSNLVSGNNSPLH
v_gene: TRBV24-1; len: 11; j_gene: TRBJ2-3; CDR3aa: ATSDSTTETQY
v_gene: TRBV5-4; len: 13; j_gene: TRBJ2-3; CDR3aa: ASRFGTIRNDTQY
v_gene: TRBV21-1; len: 14; j_gene: TRBJ2-4; CDR3aa: ASSHPNGVAKNIQY
v_gene: TRBV11-2; len: 12; j_gene: TRBJ2-1; CDR3aa: ASNIPGAVGEQF
v_gene: TRBV12-3/TRBV12-4; len: 14; j_gene: TRBJ2-1; CDR3aa: ASSASISHRCNEQF
v_gene: TRBV6-5; len: 12; j_gene: TRBJ1-1; CDR3aa: ASSSPGRDTEAF
v_gene: TRBV4-1; len: 17; j_gene: TRBJ2-2; CDR3aa: ASSLTGGRGRRMAGELF
v_gene: TRBV11-2; len: 14; j_gene: TRBJ2-5; CDR3aa: ASSSPDGGIQDTQY
v_gene: TRBV6-1; len: 11; j_gene: TRBJ1-2; CDR3aa: GSKDRDGYGYT
v_gene: TRBV29-1; len: 11; j_gene: TRBJ2-3; CDR3aa: SVSGASTDTQY
v_gene: TRBV12-3/TRBV12-4; len: 13; j_gene: TRBJ1-6; CDR3aa: DSRAGTFYNPPLH
v_gene: TRBV12-3/TRBV12-4; len: 14; j_gene: TRBJ2-1; CDR3aa: ATRRTSGGAGNEQF
v_gene: TRBV11-2; len: 10; j_gene: TRBJ2-1; CDR3aa: TSSSLTGERF
v_gene: TRBV12-3/TRBV12-4; len: 13; j_gene: TRBJ2-1; CDR3aa: ANSGQGVRTNKQF
v_gene: TRBV29-1; len: 13; j_gene: TRBJ2-1; CDR3aa: SPARTSGSCNEQF
v_gene: TRBV11-3; len: 14; j_gene: TRBJ2-1; CDR3aa: ANRPGSGEGPNDQF
v_gene: TRBV30; len: 13; j_gene: TRBJ2-2; CDR3aa: VWSGQGEDTGELF
v_gene: TRBV6-5; len: 12; j_gene: TRBJ1-5; CDR3aa: ACSYQTGGQSQH
v_gene: TRBV29-1; len: 12; j_gene: TRBJ2-7; CDR3aa: SVALGLAAGKQH
v_gene: TRBV29-1; len: 12; j_gene: TRBJ2-1; CDR3aa: GVAAGRIYNEQF
v_gene: TRBV11-3; len: 10; j_gene: TRBJ2-7; CDR3aa: ASNLSGYEQC
v_gene: TRBV11-2; len: 12; j_gene: TRBJ1-6; CDR3aa: AGSSAQALLALH
v_gene: TRBV24-1; len: 11; j_gene: TRBJ1-5; CDR3aa: ATSLGNNQPQH
v_gene: TRBV30; len: 11; j_gene: TRBJ2-2; CDR3aa: AWTVSDTGEPF
v_gene: TRBV11-2; len: 11; j_gene: TRBJ1-2; CDR3aa: ASSPYRERGYT
v_gene: TRBV7-9; len: 12; j_gene: TRBJ2-7; CDR3aa: ASSFGTGKDEQY
v_gene: TRBV7-9; len: 20; j_gene: TRBJ2-3; CDR3aa: ASSSSAETSGRASGVSDTQY
v_gene: TRBV5-4; len: 15; j_gene: TRBJ2-7; CDR3aa: TGSLPLQGHLSYEQY
v_gene: TRBV6-1; len: 10; j_gene: TRBJ1-1; CDR3aa: ASSDEGVDSL